This TCR beta chain was observed in a study of beta chain features in type 1 diabetes. Whole-study findings and limits: Across all four CD4+ subsets, people with type 1 diabetes showed modestly shorter TCRB CDR3s.

Concerning this clone itself: Its antigen remains unknown.

Sequenced material consisted of expressed TCRB transcripts (all of the isolated RNA was reverse transcribed). TCRdb keeps only in-frame clones here, not all; method: immunoSEQ multiplex PCR. The table lists about 150,000 clones, 11% of them singletons. The CDR3 has 14 amino acids. V was shortened by 1 base and J by 4 bases, with 10 bases between the two germline ends. Per germline, CDR1 SNHLY and CDR2 FYNNEI. The chain carries TRBV2 and TRBJ2-5; no clear D. The receptor's source is a man between 18 and 35 years old in good health. Sequenced sample: central memory CD4+ T cells from blood. This chain's CDR3 is CASSEGSRPETQYF. The DNA of the CDR3 is TGTGCCAGCAGTGAAGGATCGCGCCCAGAGACCCAGTACTTC.